One sample yielded the 32 T cell receptor beta chains listed below, sequenced in a study of T cells in Graves' hyperthyroidism and ophthalmopathy. Researchers took RNA transcripts and amplified the TCR beta CDR3 regions from them. HTBI primers were the set used in a first-round RT-PCR of the TCR CDR3. TCRdb re-called the multiplex PCR reads with MiXCR, one entry per CDR3 protein. This table has approximately 400,000 distinct CDR3 sequences, less than 20% appearing once. The sample taken for sequencing was blood. The receptors were gathered from a man in his late teens or twenties with Graves' ophthalmopathy.

This clonotype was found once. With a much larger clone just one base away, this may be a read error. This chain joins TRBV11-2 and TRBJ1-6; D is uncertain. This CDR3 spans 13 amino acids. V was cut by 4 bases and J by 9 bases, with 10 bases left in between. Looked up from germline, CDR1 is SGHAT and CDR2 is FQNNGV. The CDR3 is CASSYTDISPLHF. In nucleotides, the CDR3 is TGTGCCAGCAGCTACACAGATATTTCACCCCTCCACTTT.

There are many counts of this clonotype. This chain links TRBV3-1 with TRBJ2-7; TRBD1 aligns across 7 bases. Trimming at V came to 2 bases and at J to 2 bases, leaving 0 bases not matched to a gene. The CDR3 length is 13 residues. CDR1 LGHDT and CDR2 YNNKEL come from the germline V gene (reference sequence). In DNA form, the CDR3 reads TGTGCCAGCAGCCAACAGGGGGCCTACGAGCAGTACTTC. Residues: CASSQQGAYEQYF.

This clonotype was found a few times. This chain joins TRBV28 and TRBJ1-6, with D maybe TRBD1 (6 bases). The CDR3 runs 11 residues. V was clipped by 5 bases and J by 12 bases, with 8 bases between them. Germline V gives CDR1 MDHEN, CDR2 SYDVKM. CDR3 in amino acids: CASSRQVPLHF. The CDR3 DNA follows: TGTGCCAGCAGTCGACAGGTACCCCTCCACTTT.

Ten or more counts support this clonotype. V usage is TRBV3-1 and J usage is TRBJ1-5; a weak D match, TRBD1 (6 bases). In germline, CDR1 is LGHDT, CDR2 YNNKEL (reference sequence). V was trimmed by 2 bases and J by 5 bases, leaving 10 bases between them. The CDR3 is made up of 14 amino acids. For the CDR3, the DNA is TGTGCCAGCAGCCAAACACCAGGGGATCAGCCCCAGCATTTT. It is translated as CASSQTPGDQPQHF.

There are a few counts of this clonotype. Compared with germline, one end of the junction differs, possibly owing to a read error. The chain carries TRBV11-2 and TRBJ2-7, with TRBD1 matching over 7 bases. The germline V gene has CDR1 SGHAT and CDR2 FQNNGV. This CDR3 has 15 residues. CDR3 in amino acids: CASSQVLTGSYEQYF. CDR3 sequence (DNA): TGCGCCAGCAGCCAAGTCTTGACAGGGTCCTACGAGCAGTACTTC. The full variable domain, with the rest looked up from reference TRBV11-2 and TRBJ2-7, is EAGVAQSPRYKIIEKRQSVAFWCNPISGHATLYWYQQILGQGPKLLIQFQNNGVVDDSQLPKDRFSAERLKGVDSTLKIQPAKLEDSAVYLCASSQVLTGSYEQYFGPGTRLTVT.

This clonotype was counted ten times or more. The V and J genes are TRBV5-1 and TRBJ1-2; 7 bases match TRBD1. The CDR3 extends over 15 amino acids. V gave up 2 bases and J gave up 0 bases; unmatched junction bases: 4. Looked up from germline, CDR1 is SGHRS and CDR2 is YFSETQ. The CDR3 nucleotides are TGCGCCAGCAGCTTCGAGGGACAGTCTAACTATGGCTACACCTTC. This codes for CASSFEGQSNYGYTF.

This clonotype was observed many times. The V gene is TRBV28, the J gene TRBJ2-7; either TRBD1 or TRBD2 may fit D (5 bases each). The V end was cut by 11 bases, the J end by 3 bases, with 17 bases between. This CDR3 has 13 residues. Germline CDR1 is MDHEN and CDR2 is SYDVKM. The CDR3 region is CAGGGLGDYEQYF. For the CDR3, the DNA is TGTGCCGGAGGAGGATTAGGGGACTACGAGCAGTACTTC.

The chain couples TRBV2 to TRBJ2-7; no clear D. This CDR3 region has 14 residues. The germline CDR1 and CDR2 sequences are SNHLY and FYNNEI. V lost 2 bases and J lost 6, with 14 bases in between. The CDR3 DNA reads TGTGCCAGCAGTGAAAGAACCGGGTACCTCGAGCAGTACTTC. This codes for CASSERTGYLEQYF.

The rearrangement uses TRBV12-3 or TRBV12-4 and TRBJ2-1; D may be TRBD2 (5 bases). There are 16 residues in the CDR3. V dropped 2 bases and J dropped 5 bases, with 16 bases sitting between them. The CDR3 DNA sequence: TGTGCCAGCAGTTTAAGGCTAGCAGCCAGAAACAATGAGCAGTTCTTC. Its protein product is CASSLRLAARNNEQFF.

The chain uses TRBV9 and TRBJ2-1, with 8 bases matching TRBD1. V dropped 3 bases and J dropped 10; count of bases not matched to a gene: 9. Germline CDR1 is SGDLS and CDR2 is YYNGEE. This CDR3 region has 14 residues. The DNA of the CDR3 is TGTGCCAGCAGCGCCAGGACAGGGTCGTTGGAGCAGTTCTTC. Residues: CASSARTGSLEQFF.

This clonotype was observed at least ten times. J is TRBJ1-5 and V is TRBV20-1, with 7 bases matching TRBD1. The CDR3 loop spans 16 amino acids. V gave up 5 bases and J gave up 1 base; unmatched junction bases: 11. The germline gives CDR1 DFQATT, CDR2 SNEGSKA (reference sequence). Written as DNA, the CDR3 is TGCAGTGCTCCGGGACCGCCGGGACAGAGCAATCAGCCCCAGCATTTT. Its translation is CSAPGPPGQSNQPQHF.

The chain couples TRBV29-1 to TRBJ1-2, with a tentative D call TRBD1 (5 bases). Trimming pared 6 bases from V and 4 bases from J, leaving 21 bases between. The CDR3 sequence is 15 residues long. Germline CDR1 is SQVTM and CDR2 is ANQGSEA. As DNA, the CDR3 is TGCAGCGTCACCGGGACGGGGGGTGAAAGCTATGGCTACACCTTC. Amino acid sequence: CSVTGTGGESYGYTF.

This clonotype occurred many times. The CDR3 DNA is TGCGCCAGCCGCACGGGGGGAGACGCAAACACTGAAGCTTTCTTT. It yields the protein CASRTGGDANTEAFF. This chain connects TRBV5-1 to TRBJ1-1; D possibly corresponds to TRBD1 (5 bases). CDR1 and CDR2 from the germline V gene are SGHRS and YFSETQ. The V end lost 7 bases, the J end lost 2 bases, and 18 bases lay between the germline ends. CDR3 length: 15 amino acids. Full variable domain (remainder filled in from reference TRBV5-1 and TRBJ1-1): KAGVTQTPRYLIKTRGQQVTLSCSPISGHRSVSWYQQTPGQGLQFLFEYFSETQRNKGNFPGRFSGRQFSNSRSEMNVSTLELGDSALYLCASRTGGDANTEAFFGQGTRLTVV.

The rearrangement uses TRBV20-1 and TRBJ1-2; D is uncertain. CDR1 is DFQATT and CDR2 is SNEGSKA in the germline V gene (reference sequence). V was clipped by 2 bases and J by 0 bases, with 13 bases between them. The CDR3 has 15 amino acids. CDR3 DNA: TGCAGTGCTAGATCCCAGGACGGATCTAACTATGGCTACACCTTC. Translated: CSARSQDGSNYGYTF.

The rearrangement joins TRBV20-1 to TRBJ1-2; tentatively, D is TRBD1 (5 bases). In germline, CDR1 is DFQATT, CDR2 SNEGSKA (reference sequence). CDR3 size: 14 residues. V shed 6 bases and J shed 3 bases, with 17 bases lying between them. The CDR3 protein is CSALRRGTDYGYTF. The DNA for the CDR3 is TGCAGTGCCCTTAGGCGAGGGACGGACTATGGCTACACCTTC.

The chain carries TRBV4-1 and TRBJ2-1, with 8 bases matching TRBD1. Germline V gene lookup returns CDR1 MGHRA and CDR2 YSYEKL. The CDR3 consists of 14 residues. J was trimmed by 4 bases and V by 7 bases; bases with no gene match: 6. The DNA for the CDR3 is TGCGCCAGCACCCACAGGGGGTCTTACAATGAGCAGTTCTTC. This codes for CASTHRGSYNEQFF.

The table lists this clonotype with a few counts. This chain joins TRBV5-4 and TRBJ1-1; TRBD1 is a possible D gene (6 bases). The CDR3 runs to 14 residues. Germline loops: CDR1 SGHNT, CDR2 YYREEE (reference sequence). V was trimmed by 3 bases and J by 3 bases, leaving 12 bases between them. CDR3 nucleotides: TGTGCCAGCAGCTCAGGGGTTGGGGACACTGAAGCTTTCTTT. Translated: CASSSGVGDTEAFF.

The chain recombines TRBV18 with TRBJ1-5, with a possible D match to TRBD1 (5 bases). Trimming left V 6 bases short and J 3 bases short, with 9 bases between. The CDR3 consists of 13 residues. The germline V gene encodes CDR1 KGHSH and CDR2 LQKENI. The CDR3 here is CASSRGNNQPQHF. The CDR3 region has the DNA TGTGCCAGCTCCCGGGGGAACAATCAGCCCCAGCATTTT.

Many counts were recorded for this clonotype. CDR3 coding DNA: TGTGCCAGCAGTTTGAAACCCACAAGCCTTCTCCAAGAGACCCAGTACTTC. It codes for CASSLKPTSLLQETQYF. This chain joins TRBV27 and TRBJ2-5; D is uncertain. CDR3 length equals 17 residues. In germline, CDR1 is MNHEY, CDR2 SMNVEV (reference sequence). Trimming cost V 3 bases and J 1 base, with 18 bases left between them.

This clonotype was counted only a few times. The rearrangement uses TRBV10-3 and TRBJ2-7; tentatively, D is TRBD1 (5 bases). There are 15 residues in the CDR3. Trimming pared 2 bases from V and 7 bases from J, leaving 18 bases between. Germline V gene lookup returns CDR1 ENHRY and CDR2 SYGVKD. CDR3 residues: CAISEMLTESREQYF. In nucleotides, the CDR3 is TGTGCCATCAGTGAGATGTTGACAGAATCTAGGGAGCAGTACTTC.

This chain's CDR3 is CASSIGVYAFF. The CDR3, as DNA: TGTGCCAGCAGCATAGGGGTGTACGCTTTCTTT. This rearrangement joins TRBV5-8 to TRBJ1-1; D is possibly TRBD1 (5 bases). From germline, CDR1 is SGHTS and CDR2 YDEGEE. The CDR3 spans 11 residues. The ends were cut back, 4 bases at V and 11 bases at J, with 12 bases in the middle.

This sequence joins TRBV20-1 and TRBJ1-4; D may be TRBD1 (6 bases). Trimming cost V 5 bases and J 4 bases, with 20 bases left between them. CDR1 and CDR2 from the germline V gene are DFQATT and SNEGSKA (reference sequence). The CDR3 is made up of 16 amino acids. The CDR3 spells CSAPLRIGGYNEKLFF. The CDR3 nucleotides read TGCAGTGCTCCACTTCGTATAGGGGGGTATAATGAAAAACTGTTTTTT.

The rearrangement joins TRBV7-6 to TRBJ2-2; 9 bases fit TRBD2. The junction had 9 bases not matched to a gene; V was cut back by 3 bases and J by 7 bases. The CDR3 sequence is 16 residues long. Germline loops: CDR1 SGHVS, CDR2 FNYEAQ. The CDR3 sequence is CASSFFATSGSGELFF. The DNA of the CDR3 is TGTGCCAGCAGCTTCTTTGCGACTAGCGGAAGCGGGGAGCTGTTTTTT.

This clonotype appeared a few times. The chain joins TRBV20-1 to TRBJ1-5, with TRBD1 as a possible D gene (5 bases). The CDR3 contains 13 residues. Trimming removed 0 bases at V and 7 bases at J, with 10 bases between. Looked up from germline, CDR1 is DFQATT and CDR2 is SNEGSKA (reference sequence). CDR3 in amino acids: CSARDGTEQPQHF. The CDR3 DNA follows: TGCAGTGCTAGAGATGGGACGGAACAGCCCCAGCATTTT.

The chain couples TRBV5-1 to TRBJ1-2; D is uncertain. Trimming took off 4 bases at V and 1 base at J, with 20 bases between the two ends. Germline V CDR1 and CDR2: SGHRS, YFSETQ. The CDR3 totals 17 residues. DNA of the CDR3: TGCGCCAGCAGCCCCGTCGGCATTCGAGGTATTAACTATGGCTACACCTTC. Translation: CASSPVGIRGINYGYTF.

The rearrangement joins TRBV10-2 to TRBJ2-2, with 10 bases lining up with TRBD2. V trimming: 4 bases; J trimming: 7 bases; junction bases outside the gene matches: 3. The germline V gene encodes CDR1 WSHSY and CDR2 SAAADI. The CDR3 has 14 residues. CDR3 nucleotides: TGCGCCAGCAGTGGGACTAGCGGATACGGGGAGCTGTTTTTT. Its translation is CASSGTSGYGELFF.

V gene TRBV6-1 combines with J gene TRBJ1-3, with D uncertain. Germline assignment: CDR1 MNHNS and CDR2 SASEGT. CDR3 length equals 12 residues. With 7 bases removed from V and 4 bases from J, the gap between germline ends came to 8 bases. For the CDR3, the DNA is TGTGCCAGCACCCGGCCGGGAAACACCATATATTTT. Translating gives CASTRPGNTIYF.

This clonotype was detected many times. This sequence joins TRBV20-1 and TRBJ1-2; a possible D gene is TRBD1 (6 bases). Germline V CDR1 and CDR2: DFQATT, SNEGSKA (reference sequence). CDR3 length: 12 amino acids. The CDR3 nucleotides are TGCGGGGGCCAGCCGCCTAACTATGGCTACACCTTC. Encoded protein: CGGQPPNYGYTF.

This clonotype showed up many times. The J gene is TRBJ1-2, the V gene TRBV7-2; D is uncertain. The germline V and J ends were trimmed by 1 base and 7 bases, with 16 bases remaining between them. The CDR3 runs to 15 residues. Germline CDR1 reads SGHTA; CDR2 reads FQGNSA. The CDR3 sequence: CASSLEGWDQSGYTF. CDR3 DNA sequence: TGTGCCAGCAGCTTAGAGGGCTGGGATCAGAGTGGCTACACCTTC.

As to this clonotype: This sequence may be a read error, since a much larger clone differs from it by one base. The rearrangement joins TRBV3-1 to TRBJ2-7; the D gene is possibly TRBD2 (5 bases). Trimming took 3 bases from V and 2 from J, leaving 11 bases between them. This CDR3 region has 14 residues. CDR1 is LGHDT and CDR2 is YNNKEL in the germline V gene (reference sequence). The CDR3 DNA follows: TGTGCCAGCAGCCACGGACGGGGTCCCTACGAGCAGTACTTC. Protein sequence: CASSHGRGPYEQYF.

V and J are TRBV2 and TRBJ2-7; D remains ambiguous. CDR3 size: 14 residues. Germline V gene sequence: CDR1 SNHLY, CDR2 FYNNEI. Trimming shortened V by 6 bases and J by 3 bases, and 15 bases separated the two germline ends. The CDR3 loop reads CASRTGGYNYEQYF. Written as DNA, the CDR3 is TGTGCCAGCAGGACCGGTGGGTACAACTACGAGCAGTACTTC.

To note about this clonotype: A read error is possible here, since a much larger clone lies one base away. The DNA is omitted, as the CDR3 cannot be located on it reliably, and the CDR3 follows TCRdb's listing. This chain links TRBV7-2 with TRBJ1-3; the table's D call of TRBD1 was not tested on the DNA. Termini included, the CDR3 measures 16 amino acids. Germline V lookup: CDR1 SGHTA, CDR2 FQGNSA. CDR3 loop: CASSVDRVGGGNTVYF.